This TCR beta chain stems from a study of blood T cell repertoires in COVID-19. The table lists this clone with a count of one. The germline gives CDR1 LGHDT, CDR2 YNNKEL (reference sequence). V was clipped by 3 bases and J by 3 bases; unmatched bases: 9. This CDR3 is built from 17 residues. Sequencing used immunoSEQ multiplex PCR; TCRdb keeps in-frame clones, though not all of them. The data contain 100,000 to 150,000 clones, about nine tenths of them singletons. The source of this sequence is a woman in her 70s with COVID-19, enrolled during active disease. Material for sequencing was peripheral blood. V is TRBV3-1 (or the pseudogene TRBV3-2) and J is TRBJ1-4, with 8 bases lining up with TRBD1. The CDR3 here is CASSQSQGAGSNEKLFF. CDR3 sequence (DNA): TGTGCCAGCAGCCAGAGCCAGGGGGCCGGGTCTAATGAAAAACTGTTTTTT.